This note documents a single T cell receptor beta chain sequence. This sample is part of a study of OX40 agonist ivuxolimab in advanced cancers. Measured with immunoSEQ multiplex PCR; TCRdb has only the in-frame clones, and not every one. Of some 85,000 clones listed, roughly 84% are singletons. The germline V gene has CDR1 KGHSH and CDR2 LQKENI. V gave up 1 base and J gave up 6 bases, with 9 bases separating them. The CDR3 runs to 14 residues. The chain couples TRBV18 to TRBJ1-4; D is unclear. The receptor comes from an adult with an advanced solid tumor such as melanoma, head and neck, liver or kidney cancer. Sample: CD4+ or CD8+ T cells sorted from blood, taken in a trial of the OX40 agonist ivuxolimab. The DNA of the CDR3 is TGTGCCAGCTCACCACAGTGGGGAGATGAAAAACTGTTTTTT. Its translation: CASSPQWGDEKLFF. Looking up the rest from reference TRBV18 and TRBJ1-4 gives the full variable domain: NAGVMQNPRHLVRRRGQEARLRCSPMKGHSHVYWYRQLPEEGLKFMVYLQKENIIDESGMPKERFSAEFPKEGPSILRIQQVVRGDSAAYFCASSPQWGDEKLFFGSGTQLSVL.